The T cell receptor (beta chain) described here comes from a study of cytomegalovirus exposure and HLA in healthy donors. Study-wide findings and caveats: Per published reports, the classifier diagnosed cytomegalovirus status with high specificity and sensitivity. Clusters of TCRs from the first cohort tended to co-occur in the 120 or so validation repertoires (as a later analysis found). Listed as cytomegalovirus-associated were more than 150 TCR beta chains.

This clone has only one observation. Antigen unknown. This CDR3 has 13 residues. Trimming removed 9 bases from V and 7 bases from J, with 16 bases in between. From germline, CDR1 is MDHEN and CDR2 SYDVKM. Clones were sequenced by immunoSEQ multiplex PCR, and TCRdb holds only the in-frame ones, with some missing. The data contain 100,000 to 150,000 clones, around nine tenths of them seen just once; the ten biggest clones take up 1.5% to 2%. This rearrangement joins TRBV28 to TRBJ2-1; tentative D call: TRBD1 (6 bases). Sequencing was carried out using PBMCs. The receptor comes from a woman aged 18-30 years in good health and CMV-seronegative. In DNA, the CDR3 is TGTGCCAGAGAAAGCACAGGGTTGAATGAGCAGTTCTTC. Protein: CARESTGLNEQFF.